This T cell receptor (beta chain) was captured by sequencing in a study of T cells expressing NK-cell markers. Whole-study results and caveats: Questions lingered over whether expanded NKG2C+ T cell clones were HCMV-specific.

Each CDR3 protein gets one entry in TCRdb, which reprocessed the 5' RACE reads and gives no DNA. Its table records about 540,000 distinct CDR3 sequences. The CDR3 consists of 13 residues. Germline CDR1 SGHAT, CDR2 FQNNGV. With respect to this clonotype: What it binds is unknown.

The sample taken for sequencing was blood T cells: a sorted CD56 or NKG2C T cell subset, CD4+ or CD8+ T cells, or bulk PBMC T cells (not recorded which). The chain is built from TRBV11-2 and TRBJ2-1; the D call of TRBD2 rests on TCRdb alone, since no DNA is present to check it. The receptor was derived from a man aged 18 to 29 in good health. The CDR3 sequence: CASRHTSGNEQFF. The full variable domain, its missing parts supplied by reference TRBV11-2 and TRBJ2-1, is EAGVAQSPRYKIIEKRQSVAFWCNPISGHATLYWYQQILGQGPKLLIQFQNNGVVDDSQLPKDRFSAERLKGVDSTLKIQPAKLEDSAVYLCASRHTSGNEQFFGPGTRLTVL.